This is a list of T cell receptor beta chains from one sample in a study of regulatory T cells in long-lasting Graves disease. TCRdb called the multiplex PCR reads again in MiXCR, with one record for every CDR3 protein. The data hold some 560,000 distinct CDR3 sequences, with roughly a sixth observed a single time. The same specimen was also included in a second study, on T cells in Graves' hyperthyroidism and ophthalmopathy.

Sequenced material: peripheral blood mononuclear cells (PBMCs), taken at new diagnosis, from a patient treated with antithyroid drugs. The receptor source for this set is a woman aged 35-65 years with Graves disease. Each CDR3 is given with its conserved first and last residue. The order of the fields is CDR3 protein, CDR3 DNA, J gene, CDR3 length, D gene, V gene, clone size. The D gene is left open where the match is weak. Clone size is stated in some rows and not others, as once, few, many or a class when expanded.

CASSRPGTSGGYRF | TGTGCCAGCAGCCGACCCGGGACTAGCGGGGGCTACCGCTTT | TRBJ2-3 | 14 | TRBD2 | TRBV5-5 | -
CATSSGTRGFKQYF | TGCGCCACCAGCTCCGGGACTAGGGGCTTCAAGCAGTACTTC | TRBJ2-7 | 14 | TRBD2 | TRBV10-2 | -
CASSPSGGETQYF | TGTGCCAGCAGCCCTAGCGGGGGTGAGACCCAGTACTTC | TRBJ2-5 | 13 | TRBD2 | TRBV7-3 | many
CSAVLAGDPYEQYF | TGCAGTGCTGTACTAGCGGGGGATCCCTACGAGCAGTACTTC | TRBJ2-7 | 14 | TRBD2 | TRBV20-1 | many
CSVDENSRMNGYTF | TGCAGCGTTGACGAGAACTCTCGCATGAATGGCTACACCTTC | TRBJ1-2 | 14 | - | TRBV29-1 | many
CASSVRTRGETQYF | TGTGCCAGCAGTGTCAGGACGAGAGGGGAGACCCAGTACTTC | TRBJ2-5 | 14 | - | TRBV6-2/TRBV6-3 | many
CASSQVMGVADTEAFF | TGCGCCAGCAGCCAAGTCATGGGGGTCGCGGACACTGAAGCTTTCTTT | TRBJ1-1 | 16 | - | TRBV5-1 | -
CASSEVGSGGKYDGYTF | TGTGCCAGCAGTGAAGTCGGTAGCGGGGGGAAGTACGATGGCTACACCTTC | TRBJ1-2 | 17 | - | TRBV2 | -
CATSSGGAYNEQFF | TGTGCCACCTCGAGCGGGGGGGCCTACAATGAGCAGTTCTTC | TRBJ2-1 | 14 | TRBD2 | TRBV6-1 | -
CASSRPVNEQFF | TGTGCCAGCAGCCGCCCGGTAAATGAGCAGTTCTTC | TRBJ2-1 | 12 | - | TRBV11-2 | many
CASSPDHNSPLHF | TGTGCCAGCAGCCCGGACCATAATTCACCCCTCCACTTT | TRBJ1-6 | 13 | - | TRBV3-1 | many
CASSQQSGFGNTIYF | TGTGCCAGCAGCCAACAATCAGGTTTTGGAAACACCATATATTTT | TRBJ1-3 | 15 | - | TRBV3-1 | many
CASSAGAGANVLIF | TGTGCCAGCAGTGCGGGGGCTGGGGCCAACGTCCTGATTTTC | TRBJ2-6 | 14 | - | TRBV6-1 | -
CASSLSAGPSEQYF | TGTGCCAGCAGTTTATCCGCGGGACCGTCCGAGCAGTACTTC | TRBJ2-7 | 14 | - | TRBV27 | many
CASSLAGPTEAFF | TGTGCCAGCAGTTTGGCAGGGCCCACTGAAGCTTTCTTT | TRBJ1-1 | 13 | - | TRBV12-3/TRBV12-4 | few
CSAGQALGTDTQYF | TGCAGTGCTGGTCAGGCTCTGGGCACAGATACGCAGTATTTT | TRBJ2-3 | 14 | - | TRBV20-1 | many
CASSYSPGRYYEQYF | TGTGCCAGCAGTTACTCACCAGGACGTTACTACGAGCAGTACTTC | TRBJ2-7 | 15 | - | TRBV6-5 | many